Presented here are 30 T cell receptor beta chains from one specimen sequenced in a study of shared clonotypes between healthy human individuals. Some clones are missing from TCRdb's copy, which holds only in-frame ones; the method was immunoSEQ multiplex PCR. Among about 2.4 million clones listed, roughly 93% were seen once. Material for sequencing was naive CD4+ T cells from PBMCs. Subset described: CD45RA+ positively selected. All receptors come from a young man in good health. Some clones in this sample may be carry-over from other donors' samples.

As concerns this clone: Other DNA sequences in this specimen translate into the identical CDR3. This chain uses TRBV9 with TRBJ2-3; D remains ambiguous. The V gene lost 4 bases and the J gene lost 2 bases, with 5 bases spanning the gap. This CDR3 spans 12 amino acids. Per the germline V gene, CDR1 is SGDLS and CDR2 is YYNGEE. The CDR3 loop is CASSLTTDTQYF. The CDR3 region has the DNA TGTGCCAGCAGCCTAACCACAGATACGCAGTATTTT.

The chain combines TRBV6-5 with TRBJ1-2; no clear D gene. CDR3 length equals 13 residues. CDR1 and CDR2 from the germline V gene are MNHEY and SVGAGI. V lost 4 bases and J 6 bases, leaving 12 bases between the germline ends. CDR3 sequence reads: CASSSRQPNGYTF. CDR3 in DNA: TGTGCCAGCAGTTCCCGGCAACCGAATGGCTACACCTTC.

This chain joins TRBV28 and TRBJ1-2; D gene ambiguous. Per the germline V gene, CDR1 is MDHEN and CDR2 is SYDVKM. The CDR3 totals 15 residues. V lost 5 bases to trimming and J lost 7 bases, with 20 bases between them. CDR3 protein: CASSTNPAGRIGYTF. The CDR3 bases are TGTGCCAGCAGTACCAACCCGGCTGGGCGGATTGGCTACACCTTC.

The gene calls are TRBV28 and TRBJ2-2; the match to TRBD1 covers 8 bases. The CDR3 sequence is 16 residues long. Trimming cost V 5 bases and J 6 bases; bases outside gene matches: 11. CDR1 is MDHEN and CDR2 is SYDVKM in the germline V gene. The CDR3 DNA reads as TGTGCCAGCAGTCGCACTACAGGGGGGTTGCCCGGGGAGCTGTTTTTT. Amino acid sequence: CASSRTTGGLPGELFF.

The CDR3 loop reads CASGLGGDRTTEAFF. The CDR3 DNA sequence: TGTGCTAGTGGTTTGGGAGGGGACAGGACGACTGAAGCTTTCTTT. The chain carries TRBV12-5 and TRBJ1-1; 8 bases match TRBD1. The CDR3 loop spans 15 amino acids. CDR1 and CDR2 from the germline V gene are LGHNT and FRNRAP. The ends lost 1 base at V and 5 bases at J; junction bases unmatched: 6.

This clone was counted once. Other nucleotide sequences from this sample produce the same CDR3. V is TRBV5-1 and J is TRBJ2-3; 11 bases map to TRBD2. This CDR3 spans 15 amino acids. J was trimmed by 3 bases and V by 4 bases; bases with no gene match: 4. The germline V gene has CDR1 SGHRS and CDR2 YFSETQ. CDR3 DNA sequence: TGCGCCAGCAGCAGCGGGACTAGCGGAACAGATACGCAGTATTTT. Its translation: CASSSGTSGTDTQYF.

This clone was counted once. The CDR3 DNA is TGCGCCAGCAGCCCAACCTCGGGCACGACTTATGGCTACACCTTC. Protein: CASSPTSGTTYGYTF. This rearrangement joins TRBV5-1 to TRBJ1-2; the D is unclear. V was cut by 4 bases and J by 5 bases, with 18 bases left in between. In germline, CDR1 is SGHRS, CDR2 YFSETQ. This CDR3 region has 15 residues.

V usage is TRBV6-6 and J usage is TRBJ2-7; D is unresolved. V was pared by 0 bases and J by 0 bases, with 9 bases between. The CDR3 runs to 15 residues. The germline CDR1 and CDR2 sequences are MNHNY and SVGAGI (reference sequence). The DNA for the CDR3 is TGTGCCAGCAGTTACTCGATGGGCGTCTCCTACGAGCAGTACTTC. Residues: CASSYSMGVSYEQYF.

J is TRBJ2-4 and V is TRBV19; unclear D gene. With 6 bases removed from V and 1 base from J, the gap between germline ends came to 13 bases. The CDR3 length is 15 residues. Germline V gene lookup returns CDR1 LNHDA and CDR2 SQIVND (reference sequence). CDR3 sequence reads: CASRSTHWAKNIQYF. In nucleotides, the CDR3 is TGTGCCAGTAGATCGACCCATTGGGCCAAAAACATTCAGTACTTC.

The rearrangement uses TRBV5-1 and TRBJ1-4, with D unclear. Germline-derived CDR1 and CDR2 are SGHRS and YFSETQ. Trimming shortened V by 4 bases and J by 5 bases, and 12 bases separated the two germline ends. This CDR3 has 14 residues. The CDR3 DNA reads as TGCGCCAGCAGCACGGACGGACTGAATGAAAAACTGTTTTTT. Translating gives CASSTDGLNEKLFF.

The rearrangement uses TRBV9 and TRBJ1-3; no reliable D call. Germline CDR1 and CDR2: SGDLS and YYNGEE. The CDR3 loop spans 14 amino acids. Trimming shortened V by 0 bases and J by 7 bases, and 11 bases separated the two germline ends. Here the CDR3 reads CASSVVETDNTIYF. The CDR3 bases are TGTGCCAGCAGCGTAGTTGAGACGGATAACACCATATATTTT.

The rearrangement joins TRBV28 to TRBJ2-7; 14 bases map to TRBD2. CDR3 size: 16 residues. Looked up from germline, CDR1 is MDHEN and CDR2 is SYDVKM. Trimming at V came to 6 bases and at J to 7 bases, leaving 11 bases not matched to a gene. CDR3 sequence (DNA): TGTGCCAGCAGCGAAAACCCCGGACTAGCGGGAGGAGAGCAGTACTTC. Translation: CASSENPGLAGGEQYF.

The chain has TRBV5-4 and TRBJ1-1; 7 nucleotides line up with TRBD1. The V gene end was trimmed by 2 bases and the J gene end by 6 bases; junction bases not matched to a gene: 7. CDR3 length: 14 residues. The germline V gene encodes CDR1 SGHNT and CDR2 YYREEE (reference sequence). The DNA of the CDR3 is TGTGCCAGCAGCTTTTCGACAGGGAGGGCTGAAGCTTTCTTT. It encodes CASSFSTGRAEAFF. Using reference TRBV5-4 and TRBJ1-1 for the parts outside the CDR3, the full variable domain is ETGVTQSPTHLIKTRGQQVTLRCSSQSGHNTVSWYQQALGQGPQFIFQYYREEENGRGNFPPRFSGLQFPNYSSELNVNALELDDSALYLCASSFSTGRAEAFFGQGTRLTVV.

This clone was counted once. V usage is TRBV27 and J usage is TRBJ2-5, with D perhaps matching TRBD2 (6 bases). The germline CDR1 and CDR2 sequences are MNHEY and SMNVEV (reference sequence). V dropped 3 bases and J dropped 4 bases, with 12 bases sitting between them. CDR3 length: 14 amino acids. The CDR3 reads CASSLRDQAETQYF. Written as DNA, the CDR3 is TGTGCCAGCAGTTTGCGGGACCAGGCAGAGACCCAGTACTTC.

V gene TRBV5-1 combines with J gene TRBJ1-2, with no clear D. The germline V and J ends were trimmed by 4 bases and 0 bases, with 13 bases remaining between them. Germline values: CDR1 SGHRS, CDR2 YFSETQ. The CDR3 spans 15 residues. The chain's CDR3 is CASSPAVRPNYGYTF. CDR3 nucleotides: TGCGCCAGCAGCCCGGCAGTGAGGCCTAACTATGGCTACACCTTC.

DNA for the CDR3: TGCAGCGTTGTAGGCGCCGGGGACACTGAAGCTTTCTTT. Translating it yields CSVVGAGDTEAFF. V is TRBV29-1 and J is TRBJ1-1; the D is unclear. The germline gives CDR1 SQVTM, CDR2 ANQGSEA. The CDR3 loop spans 13 amino acids. V dropped 4 bases and J dropped 3 bases, with 12 bases sitting between them.

The sample holds one count of this clone. The chain is built from TRBV19 and TRBJ2-5; 8 bases align to TRBD2. The V and J ends lost 6 bases and 4 bases, in that order; junction bases with no gene match: 7. This CDR3 spans 14 amino acids. Germline V CDR1 and CDR2: LNHDA, SQIVND (reference sequence). CDR3 loop: CASSAGLVPETQYF. The DNA for the CDR3 is TGTGCCAGTAGCGCGGGACTAGTCCCAGAGACCCAGTACTTC.

The V gene is TRBV29-1, the J gene TRBJ2-2; the match to TRBD1 covers 9 bases. Germline CDR1 SQVTM, CDR2 ANQGSEA. Trimming took 8 bases from V and 1 from J; bases not matched to a gene: 5. This CDR3 has 14 residues. CDR3 loop: CSCPGQGNTGELFF. The CDR3 DNA is TGCAGCTGTCCGGGACAGGGGAACACCGGGGAGCTGTTTTTT.

The chain employs TRBV5-1 and TRBJ2-4; 13 bases are shared with TRBD2. Germline V CDR1 and CDR2: SGHRS, YFSETQ. This CDR3 has 17 amino acids. The V gene end was trimmed by 4 bases and the J gene end by 8 bases; junction bases not matched to a gene: 12. CDR3 protein: CASSPGLAGAGGDIQYF. CDR3 nucleotide sequence: TGCGCCAGCAGCCCCGGACTAGCGGGAGCTGGGGGGGACATTCAGTACTTC.

The J gene is TRBJ2-5, the V gene TRBV11-2, with D possibly matching TRBD1 (6 bases). The J call is doubtful: the DNA matches TRBJ2-7 better. The CDR3 spans 15 residues. Germline CDR1 SGHAT, CDR2 FQNNGV. The CDR3 loop is CASSPHFRGSYEQYF. The CDR3 DNA reads as TGTGCCAGCAGCCCCCACTTCAGGGGCAGCTACGAGCAGTACTTC.

V gene TRBV6-9 combines with J gene TRBJ1-1; 8 positions agree with TRBD1. Germline V CDR1 and CDR2: MNHGY, SVAAGI. The CDR3 is made up of 16 amino acids. V shed 7 bases and J 4 bases; nucleotides not matched to a gene: 14. The CDR3 spells CASTETQGVYSTEAFF. The CDR3 DNA reads TGTGCCAGCACCGAGACACAGGGGGTTTATAGCACTGAAGCTTTCTTT.

The CDR3 DNA reads as TGCGCCAGCAGCTCCCCTGGTAGCCTGAACGATGAGCAGTTCTTC. This encodes CASSSPGSLNDEQFF. The chain uses TRBV5-1 and TRBJ2-1; D uncertain. The germline gives CDR1 SGHRS, CDR2 YFSETQ. V shed 3 bases and J shed 8 bases, with 18 bases lying between them. This CDR3 contains 15 residues.

J is TRBJ1-1 and V is TRBV10-3; TRBD1 is a possible D gene (6 bases). The germline CDR1 and CDR2 sequences are ENHRY and SYGVKD. The CDR3 covers 14 residues. The V gene lost 5 bases and the J gene lost 1 base, with 11 bases spanning the gap. The CDR3 coding sequence is TGTGCCATCAGTCAGGGGTTGGCGAACACTGAAGCTTTCTTT. Amino acids: CAISQGLANTEAFF.

V gene TRBV12-5 combines with J gene TRBJ2-2; D is unclear. V was shortened by 0 bases and J by 3 bases, with 11 bases between the two germline ends. This CDR3 is 16 amino acids long. Germline CDR1 reads LGHNT; CDR2 reads FRNRAP. The CDR3 coding sequence is TGTGCTAGTGGTTTGGTTGGAAGGGAACACACCGGGGAGCTGTTTTTT. It yields the protein CASGLVGREHTGELFF.

This clone has only one observation. The chain combines TRBV18 with TRBJ2-2, with D hard to call. V lost 0 bases and J lost 4, with 6 bases in between. The CDR3 is made up of 14 amino acids. CDR1 is KGHSH, CDR2 LQKENI, per germline. CDR3: CASSPPTSTGELFF. CDR3 DNA sequence: TGTGCCAGCTCACCACCTACATCCACCGGGGAGCTGTTTTTT.

J is TRBJ1-5 and V is TRBV6-1, with D tentatively TRBD1 (6 bases). The germline CDR1 and CDR2 sequences are MNHNS and SASEGT. V was clipped by 4 bases and J by 2 bases, with 15 bases between them. This CDR3 comprises 16 residues. CDR3 sequence: CASSGVGGVGNQPQHF. The CDR3 region has the DNA TGTGCCAGCAGTGGAGTAGGGGGAGTCGGCAATCAGCCCCAGCATTTT.

The rearrangement uses TRBV9 and TRBJ1-2; possible D gene TRBD1, 5 bases. The CDR3 has 16 amino acids. Per the germline V gene, CDR1 is SGDLS and CDR2 is YYNGEE. The V end lost 2 bases, the J end lost 3 bases, and 17 bases lay between the germline ends. The CDR3 nucleotides read TGTGCCAGCAGCGTCCGAGGAGGGCAGGGCGACTATGGCTACACCTTC. It encodes CASSVRGGQGDYGYTF.

This chain connects TRBV11-2 to TRBJ2-7, with 8 bases that match TRBD1. After removal of 4 bases from V and 5 bases from J, the junction contained 13 bases not matched to a gene. CDR1 and CDR2 (germline): SGHAT, FQNNGV. The CDR3 runs 16 residues. CDR3 nucleotide sequence: TGTGCCAGCAGCTCGTCCCAGGGGGCGATTACGAACGAGCAGTACTTC. Its protein product is CASSSSQGAITNEQYF.

The J gene is TRBJ2-5, the V gene TRBV29-1, with D tentatively TRBD2 (6 bases). TRBJ2-7 explains the end of the DNA better; the J call may be wrong. The CDR3 runs 15 residues. Germline V gives CDR1 SQVTM, CDR2 ANQGSEA. CDR3 sequence (DNA): TGCAGCGTTGGGGTAAGGTCCTCGGGGGCCTACGAGCAGTACTTC. It translates to CSVGVRSSGAYEQYF.

The V call is TRBV9, the J call TRBJ2-4; 9 nucleotides agree with TRBD1. J gave up 8 bases and V 0 bases, and 3 bases lay outside the gene matches. Per the germline V gene, CDR1 is SGDLS and CDR2 is YYNGEE. The CDR3 is made up of 14 amino acids. The CDR3 loop reads CASSVEGQGHIQYF. In nucleotides, the CDR3 is TGTGCCAGCAGCGTAGAGGGACAGGGTCACATTCAGTACTTC.